A single TCR beta chain is shown here with its context. Original processing methods: Quantification of nucleated cells was approximated via reference gene primer amplification. Sequencing used immunoSEQ multiplex PCR; TCRdb keeps in-frame clones, though not all of them. Clone size and V and J calls were adopted from that table, with D and trimming inferred from the DNA. Here the sample spans around 360,000 clones, roughly 84% being singletons. CDR3 length: 16 residues. Germline V gives CDR1 KGHSH, CDR2 LQKENI. Trimming shortened V by 3 bases and J by 4 bases, and 18 bases separated the two germline ends. The sample originates from a study of blood T cell repertoires in COVID-19. At the level of the study: Sites in the United States, Italy and Spain provided acute and convalescent COVID-19 samples.

Cohorts were determined from participant-reported clinical history. Two consecutive negative NP/OP PCR tests, clearance, or resolved symptoms defined Cohort 3 recovery. Source material: PBMCs or T cells enriched from blood (not recorded which). This chain uses TRBV18 with TRBJ1-1, with D possibly being TRBD1 (6 bases). The TCR sequence derives from a woman aged 25 to 39 who had recovered from COVID-19. CDR3 DNA sequence: TGTGCCAGCTCACCCCAACTACAGGGTTCAAGCACTGAAGCTTTCTTT. Its translation is CASSPQLQGSSTEAFF.